This TCR beta chain was found in a study of CD8 T cells in ankylosing spondylitis. Study-wide findings and caveats: Reports of some motif variants in reactive arthritis synovial fluid and blood predate this one. Blood from ankylosing spondylitis patients appeared to carry a characteristic roughly 8-variant TCR beta motif.

One entry per CDR3 protein results from TCRdb running MiXCR on the 5' RACE reads. The table has about 250,000 distinct CDR3 sequences, under 8.5% seen once. The CDR3 has 14 residues. Germline CDR1 DFQATT, CDR2 SNEGSKA (reference sequence). Trimming took 0 bases from V and 5 from J, leaving 11 bases between them. This clonotype was detected ten times or more. Its antigen is currently unknown. The V gene is TRBV20-1, the J gene TRBJ1-5; unclear D gene. The clonotype originates from a female donor with ankylosing spondylitis or in good health (not recorded which). The sequencing input was blood, either unsorted or a sorted T cell fraction (not recorded which). The CDR3 protein is CSARDAAPYQPQHF. Here the CDR3 DNA reads TGCAGTGCTAGAGATGCGGCACCCTATCAGCCCCAGCATTTT.